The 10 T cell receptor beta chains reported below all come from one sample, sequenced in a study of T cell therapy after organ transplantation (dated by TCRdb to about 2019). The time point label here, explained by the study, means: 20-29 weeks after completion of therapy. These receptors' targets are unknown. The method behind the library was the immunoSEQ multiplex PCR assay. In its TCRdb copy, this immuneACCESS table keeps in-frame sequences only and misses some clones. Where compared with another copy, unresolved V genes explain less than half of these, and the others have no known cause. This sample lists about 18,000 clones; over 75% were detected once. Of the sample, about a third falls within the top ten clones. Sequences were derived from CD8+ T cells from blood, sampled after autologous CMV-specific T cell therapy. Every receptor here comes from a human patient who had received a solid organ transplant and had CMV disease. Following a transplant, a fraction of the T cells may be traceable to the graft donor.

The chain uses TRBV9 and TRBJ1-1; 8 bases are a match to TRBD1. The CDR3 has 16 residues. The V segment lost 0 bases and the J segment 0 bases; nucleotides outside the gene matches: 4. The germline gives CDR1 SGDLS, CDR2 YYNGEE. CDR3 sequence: CASSVAGTGLNTEAFF. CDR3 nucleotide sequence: TGTGCCAGCAGCGTAGCCGGGACAGGATTGAACACTGAAGCTTTCTTT.

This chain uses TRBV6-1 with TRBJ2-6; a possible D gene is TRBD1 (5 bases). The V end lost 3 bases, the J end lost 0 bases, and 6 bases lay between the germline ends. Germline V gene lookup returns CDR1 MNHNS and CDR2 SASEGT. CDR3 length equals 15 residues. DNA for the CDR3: TGTGCCAGCAGTGACAGGGCCTCTGGGGCCAACGTCCTGACTTTC. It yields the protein CASSDRASGANVLTF.

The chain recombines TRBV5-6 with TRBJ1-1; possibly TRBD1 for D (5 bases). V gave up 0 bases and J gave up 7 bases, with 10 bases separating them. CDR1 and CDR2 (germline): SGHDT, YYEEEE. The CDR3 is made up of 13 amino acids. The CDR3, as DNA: TGTGCCAGCAGCTTGGGGGGCATCGGTGAAGCTTTCTTT. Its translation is CASSLGGIGEAFF.

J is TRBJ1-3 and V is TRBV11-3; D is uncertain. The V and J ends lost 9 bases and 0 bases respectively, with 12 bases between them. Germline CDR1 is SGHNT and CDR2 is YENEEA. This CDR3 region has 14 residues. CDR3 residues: CARQSGDSGNTIYF. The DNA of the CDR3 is TGTGCCAGGCAGAGCGGCGACTCTGGAAACACCATATATTTT.

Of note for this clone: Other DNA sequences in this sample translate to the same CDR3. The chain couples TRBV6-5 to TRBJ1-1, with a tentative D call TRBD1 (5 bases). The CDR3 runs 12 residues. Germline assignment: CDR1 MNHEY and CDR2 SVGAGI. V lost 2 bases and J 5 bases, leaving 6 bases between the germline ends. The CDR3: CASSYGGTEAFF. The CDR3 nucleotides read TGTGCCAGCAGTTACGGGGGTACTGAAGCTTTCTTT.

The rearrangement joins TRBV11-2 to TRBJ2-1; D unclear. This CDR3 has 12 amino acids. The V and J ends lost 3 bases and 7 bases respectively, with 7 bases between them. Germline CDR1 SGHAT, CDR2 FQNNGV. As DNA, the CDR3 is TGTGCCAGCAGCTTCGTACAAAATGAGCAGTTCTTC. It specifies CASSFVQNEQFF.

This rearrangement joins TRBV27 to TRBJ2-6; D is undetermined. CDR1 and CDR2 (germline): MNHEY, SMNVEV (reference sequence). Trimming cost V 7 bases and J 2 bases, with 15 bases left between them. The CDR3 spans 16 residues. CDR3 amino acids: CASTPIRTAGANVLTF. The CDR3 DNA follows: TGTGCCAGCACCCCTATCCGGACGGCTGGGGCCAACGTCCTGACTTTC.

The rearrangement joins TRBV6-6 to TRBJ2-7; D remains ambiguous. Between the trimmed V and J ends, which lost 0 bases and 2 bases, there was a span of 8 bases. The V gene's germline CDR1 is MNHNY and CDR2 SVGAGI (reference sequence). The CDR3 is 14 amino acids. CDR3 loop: CASSYSPWTYEQYF. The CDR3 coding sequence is TGTGCCAGCAGTTACTCTCCGTGGACCTACGAGCAGTACTTC.

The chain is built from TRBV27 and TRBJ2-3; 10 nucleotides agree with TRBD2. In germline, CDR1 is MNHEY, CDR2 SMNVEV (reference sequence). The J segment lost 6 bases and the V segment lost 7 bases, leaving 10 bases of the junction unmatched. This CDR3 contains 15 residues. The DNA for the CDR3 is TGTGCCAGCACTCTAAGCGGGGGGGCCTTTGATACGCAGTATTTT. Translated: CASTLSGGAFDTQYF.

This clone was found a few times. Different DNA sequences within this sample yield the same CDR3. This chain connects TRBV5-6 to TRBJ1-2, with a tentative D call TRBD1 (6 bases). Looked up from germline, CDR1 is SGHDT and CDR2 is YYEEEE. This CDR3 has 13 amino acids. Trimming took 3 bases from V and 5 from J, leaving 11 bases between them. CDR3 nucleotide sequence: TGTGCCAGCAGCTCAGGACAGACTTATGGCTACACCTTC. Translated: CASSSGQTYGYTF.